This T cell receptor beta chain came from a study of PD-1 blockade in classical Hodgkin lymphoma. Study-wide results and caveats: After ASCT, patients who started nivolumab under 1 year later were excluded. Significant TCR diversity gains by C4D1 occurred in CD4+ but not CD8+ cells.

Produced via immunoSEQ multiplex PCR; TCRdb's table is partial and in-frame only. The table includes fewer than 100,000 clones, around 90% detected once. With respect to this clone: The antigen is not known.

Relapse was seen in all patients after autologous stem cell transplantation, and brentuximab vedotin exposure was variable. Germline loops: CDR1 LNHDA, CDR2 SQIVND (reference sequence). The CDR3 runs 13 residues. V was cut by 6 bases and J by 1 base, with 7 bases left in between. This TCR derives from a human donor with classical Hodgkin lymphoma. The rearrangement links TRBV19 to TRBJ1-3, with no clear D. The specimen was peripheral blood mononuclear cells (PBMCs), collected at baseline. The CDR3 sequence is CASSPGSGNTIYF. CDR3 coding DNA: TGTGCCAGTAGCCCCGGGTCTGGAAACACCATATATTTT.